These 18 T cell receptor beta chains came from one sample sequenced in a study of CD4+ T cells in melanoma. Libraries were prepared by immunoSEQ multiplex PCR; TCRdb keeps only in-frame clonotypes and omits some of them. This sample carries over 130,000 clones, about nine tenths of them seen once, and the ten largest clones take more than 1.5%. The source of these receptors is a human donor with melanoma.

This clone was seen a single time. This rearrangement joins TRBV6-1 to TRBJ1-5; 7 nucleotides align to TRBD1. Germline-derived CDR1 and CDR2 are MNHNS and SASEGT. The CDR3 consists of 16 residues. J was trimmed by 0 bases and V by 3 bases; bases with no gene match: 5. The CDR3 DNA sequence: TGTGCCAGCAGTGACAGGGACAGCTTTAGCAATCAGCCCCAGCATTTT. The encoded protein is CASSDRDSFSNQPQHF.

This clone was seen just once. V and J are TRBV19 and TRBJ1-2; TRBD1 is a possible D gene (6 bases). The germline V gene encodes CDR1 LNHDA and CDR2 SQIVND (reference sequence). The length of the CDR3 is 14 residues. V lost 4 bases to trimming and J lost 6 bases, with 15 bases between them. CDR3 amino acids: CASSTLRGADGYTF. CDR3 DNA sequence: TGTGCCAGTAGTACCCTTCGGGGGGCCGATGGCTACACCTTC.

This chain uses TRBV19 with TRBJ2-3; 7 bases are shared with TRBD2. The CDR3 has 14 amino acids. Germline lookup yields CDR1 LNHDA and CDR2 SQIVND (reference sequence). Trimming at V came to 4 bases and at J to 4 bases, leaving 5 bases not matched to a gene. For the CDR3, the DNA is TGTGCCAGTAGTAGGGGGGGTTACGCAGATACGCAGTATTTT. The encoded protein is CASSRGGYADTQYF. Complete variable domain (other parts from reference TRBV19 and TRBJ2-3): DGGITQSPKYLFRKEGQNVTLSCEQNLNHDAMYWYRQDPGQGLRLIYYSQIVNDFQKGDIAEGYSVSREKKESFPLTVTSAQKNPTAFYLCASSRGGYADTQYFGPGTRLTVL.

This clone occurred a few times. The chain uses TRBV4-1 and TRBJ1-3; TRBD1 matches 8 bases. The CDR3 length is 16 residues. V lost 4 bases to trimming and J lost 6 bases; unmatched junction nucleotides: 11. From germline, CDR1 is MGHRA and CDR2 YSYEKL. As DNA, the CDR3 is TGCGCCAGCAGCCTCGGGGGACAGGCGGTTTTAAACACCATATATTTT. It yields the protein CASSLGGQAVLNTIYF.

This chain uses TRBV2 with TRBJ1-4; D is uncertain. The CDR3 contains 18 residues. Trimming removed 0 bases at V and 2 bases at J, with 16 bases between. Germline CDR1 and CDR2: SNHLY and FYNNEI. The CDR3 here is CASSEASGRRTTNEKLFF. CDR3 nucleotide sequence: TGTGCCAGCAGTGAAGCTTCCGGACGCCGGACGACTAATGAAAAACTGTTTTTT.

This sequence joins TRBV6-6 and TRBJ2-7; D might be TRBD1 (6 bases). Between the trimmed V and J ends, which lost 0 bases and 4 bases, there was a span of 13 bases. The germline gives CDR1 MNHNY, CDR2 SVGAGI (reference sequence). This CDR3 spans 15 amino acids. DNA for the CDR3: TGTGCCAGCAGTTACTCGTCAGGGGCCGGTTACGAGCAGTACTTC. Protein: CASSYSSGAGYEQYF.

The chain joins TRBV10-2 to TRBJ2-2; D may be TRBD1 (6 bases). This CDR3 contains 15 residues. CDR1 is WSHSY, CDR2 SAAADI, per germline. V lost 6 bases and J lost 8, with 19 bases in between. The CDR3, as DNA: TGCGCCAGCAGAATAACCCAGGGGTACGCAGGGGAGCTGTTTTTT. It is translated as CASRITQGYAGELFF.

A remark on this clone: This sample includes further DNA sequences coding for the same CDR3. The chain links TRBV27 to TRBJ2-5, with a possible D match to TRBD2 (5 bases). V lost 6 bases to trimming and J lost 4 bases, with 18 bases between them. There are 15 residues in the CDR3. The V gene's germline CDR1 is MNHEY and CDR2 SMNVEV (reference sequence). The CDR3 DNA reads as TGTGCCAGCAGCGGTACTCGACTAAAGGGAGAGACCCAGTACTTC. Protein sequence: CASSGTRLKGETQYF.

The chain has TRBV4-1 and TRBJ2-7; D gene uncertain. The CDR3 runs to 13 residues. CDR1 and CDR2 from the germline V gene are MGHRA and YSYEKL. The V and J ends lost 1 base and 5 bases respectively, with 9 bases between them. CDR3 bases: TGCGCCAGCAGCCAAGGTTGGAACCACGAGCAGTACTTC. Its protein product is CASSQGWNHEQYF.

V usage is TRBV18 and J usage is TRBJ1-1; D uncertain. CDR1 and CDR2 from the germline V gene are KGHSH and LQKENI. V was pared by 6 bases and J by 1 base, with 6 bases between. This CDR3 has 12 amino acids. The CDR3 sequence: CASSRPNTEAFF. In DNA, the CDR3 is TGTGCCAGCTCTCGACCGAACACTGAAGCTTTCTTT.

The V and J genes are TRBV2 and TRBJ2-7, with 8 bases fitting TRBD2. The germline gives CDR1 SNHLY, CDR2 FYNNEI. V lost 3 bases and J lost 5; bases outside the gene matches: 6. The CDR3 is 14 residues long. The CDR3 region has the DNA TGTGCCAGCAGTGAGGGCCGGGGGGGCCACGAGCAGTACTTC. Translating gives CASSEGRGGHEQYF.

About this clone: Within the sample, other DNA sequences also encode this same CDR3. This chain uses TRBV6-6 with TRBJ1-5; D not certain. CDR1 and CDR2 (germline): MNHNY, SVGAGI (reference sequence). Trimming pared 2 bases from V and 5 bases from J, leaving 7 bases between. The CDR3 sequence is 13 residues long. The CDR3 sequence is CASSYSRDQPQHF. In DNA form, the CDR3 reads TGTGCCAGCAGTTACAGCCGGGATCAGCCCCAGCATTTT.

This rearrangement joins TRBV7-9 to TRBJ2-3; D unresolved. The length of the CDR3 is 12 residues. The germline CDR1 and CDR2 sequences are SEHNR and FQNEAQ (reference sequence). Trimming took off 8 bases at V and 4 bases at J, with 10 bases between the two ends. CDR3 sequence: CASGPESDTQYF. The CDR3 DNA is TGTGCCAGCGGTCCAGAGTCAGATACGCAGTATTTT.

The genes are TRBV9 and TRBJ2-7; 7 nucleotides match TRBD2. Germline CDR1 is SGDLS and CDR2 is YYNGEE. CDR3 length: 15 residues. With 4 bases clipped from V and 5 bases from J, the junction kept 12 bases outside the gene matches. DNA of the CDR3: TGTGCCAGCAGCCCATGGACTGGGGGGGTCCACGAGCAGTACTTC. As protein: CASSPWTGGVHEQYF.

On this clone: Sequence at one end of the junction differs from germline and may be a read error. V gene TRBV2 combines with J gene TRBJ1-1; a possible D gene is TRBD1 (5 bases). The germline gives CDR1 SNHLY, CDR2 FYNNEI. This CDR3 spans 12 amino acids. The CDR3 DNA follows: TGTGCCAGCCGTGACAGTTACACTGAAGCTTTCTTT. Residues: CASRDSYTEAFF.

Comment on this clone: Different DNA sequences within this sample yield the same CDR3. The rearrangement links TRBV5-1 to TRBJ1-1; 7 bases match TRBD1. CDR3 length: 14 residues. The germline V gene encodes CDR1 SGHRS and CDR2 YFSETQ. V dropped 2 bases and J dropped 0; count of bases not matched to a gene: 1. CDR3 region: CASSLQGMNTEAFF. The CDR3 DNA follows: TGCGCCAGCAGCTTACAGGGGATGAACACTGAAGCTTTCTTT.

The chain has TRBV5-1 and TRBJ2-5; the D call may be TRBD1 or TRBD2 (6 bases each). The CDR3 has 15 residues. CDR1 is SGHRS, CDR2 YFSETQ, per germline. V was trimmed by 1 base and J by 5 bases, leaving 15 bases between them. DNA of the CDR3: TGCGCCAGCAGCTTGAGGGGGACTGGGGCGGAGACCCAGTACTTC. Protein: CASSLRGTGAETQYF.

This rearrangement joins TRBV19 to TRBJ2-3; 10 nucleotides line up with TRBD1. The germline V gene encodes CDR1 LNHDA and CDR2 SQIVND (reference sequence). V shed 10 bases and J 1 base; nucleotides not matched to a gene: 8. CDR3 length: 15 residues. The CDR3 spells CAILSGTGGTDTQYF. The CDR3 coding sequence is TGTGCCATCTTGTCTGGGACAGGGGGCACAGATACGCAGTATTTT.